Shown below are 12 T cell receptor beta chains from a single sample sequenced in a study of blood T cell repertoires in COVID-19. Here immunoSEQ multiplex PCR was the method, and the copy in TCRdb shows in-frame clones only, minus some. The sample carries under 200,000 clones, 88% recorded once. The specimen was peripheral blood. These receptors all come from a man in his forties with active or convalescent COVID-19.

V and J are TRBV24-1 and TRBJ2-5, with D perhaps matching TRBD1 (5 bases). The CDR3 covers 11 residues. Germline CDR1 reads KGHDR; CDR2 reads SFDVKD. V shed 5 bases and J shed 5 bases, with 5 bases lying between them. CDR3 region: CATSGGETQYF. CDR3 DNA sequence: TGTGCCACCAGTGGGGGCGAGACCCAGTACTTC.

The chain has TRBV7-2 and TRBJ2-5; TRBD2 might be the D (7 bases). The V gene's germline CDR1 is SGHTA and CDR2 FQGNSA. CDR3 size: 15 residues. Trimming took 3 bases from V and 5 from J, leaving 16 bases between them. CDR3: CASSFIRGGMETQYF. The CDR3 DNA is TGTGCCAGCAGCTTCATAAGGGGGGGTATGGAGACCCAGTACTTC.

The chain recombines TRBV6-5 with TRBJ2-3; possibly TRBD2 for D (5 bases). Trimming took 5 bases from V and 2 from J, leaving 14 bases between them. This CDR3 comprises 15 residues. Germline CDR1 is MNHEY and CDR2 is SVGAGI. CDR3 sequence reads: CASSPSPGYTDTQYF. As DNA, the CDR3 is TGTGCCAGCAGTCCCTCCCCGGGGTACACAGATACGCAGTATTTT.

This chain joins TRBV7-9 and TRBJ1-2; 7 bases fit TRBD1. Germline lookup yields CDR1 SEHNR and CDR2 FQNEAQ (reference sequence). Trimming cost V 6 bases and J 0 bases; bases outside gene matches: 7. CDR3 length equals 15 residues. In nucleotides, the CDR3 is TGTGCCAGCAGTTCCGGGACAGCTACTAACTATGGCTACACCTTC. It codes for CASSSGTATNYGYTF.

As DNA, the CDR3 is TGTGCCAGCTCACCACGCAGCGGGCCATCCACCGGGGAGCTGTTTTTT. Protein: CASSPRSGPSTGELFF. This chain joins TRBV18 and TRBJ2-2, with a weak D call TRBD2 (6 bases). V lost 1 base and J 4 bases, leaving 13 bases between the germline ends. The CDR3 is 16 amino acids. Germline V lookup: CDR1 KGHSH, CDR2 LQKENI.

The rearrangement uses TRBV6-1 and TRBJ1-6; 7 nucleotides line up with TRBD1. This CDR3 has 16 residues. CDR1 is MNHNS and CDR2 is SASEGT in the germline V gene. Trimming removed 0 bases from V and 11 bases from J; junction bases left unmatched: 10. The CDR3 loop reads CASSEALQGGSTPLHF. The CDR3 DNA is TGTGCCAGCAGTGAAGCGCTTCAGGGGGGTTCTACACCCCTCCACTTT.

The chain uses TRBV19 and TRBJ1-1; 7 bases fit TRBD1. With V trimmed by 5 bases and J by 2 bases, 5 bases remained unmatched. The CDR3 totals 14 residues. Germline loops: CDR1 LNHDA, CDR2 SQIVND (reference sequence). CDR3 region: CASSVGQANTEAFF. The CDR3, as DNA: TGTGCCAGTAGTGTAGGACAGGCAAACACTGAAGCTTTCTTT. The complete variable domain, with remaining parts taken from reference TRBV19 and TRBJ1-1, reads DGGITQSPKYLFRKEGQNVTLSCEQNLNHDAMYWYRQDPGQGLRLIYYSQIVNDFQKGDIAEGYSVSREKKESFPLTVTSAQKNPTAFYLCASSVGQANTEAFFGQGTRLTVV.

In nucleotides, the CDR3 is TGTGCCAGCAGCTTAGGACAGGGGGCTTTGAGCGAGCAGTACTTC. Translated, it gives CASSLGQGALSEQYF. The genes are TRBV7-2 and TRBJ2-7, with TRBD1 identical over 10 bases. V lost 1 base, J lost 6 bases, and 6 bases stayed unmatched. The germline V gene encodes CDR1 SGHTA and CDR2 FQGNSA. The CDR3 totals 15 residues.

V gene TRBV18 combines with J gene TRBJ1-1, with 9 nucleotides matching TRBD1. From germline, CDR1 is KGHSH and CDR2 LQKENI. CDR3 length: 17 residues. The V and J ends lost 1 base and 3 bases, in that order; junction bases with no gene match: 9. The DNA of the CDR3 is TGTGCCAGCTCACCACTCACAGGGGGCGGTGGGGACACTGAAGCTTTCTTT. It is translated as CASSPLTGGGGDTEAFF.

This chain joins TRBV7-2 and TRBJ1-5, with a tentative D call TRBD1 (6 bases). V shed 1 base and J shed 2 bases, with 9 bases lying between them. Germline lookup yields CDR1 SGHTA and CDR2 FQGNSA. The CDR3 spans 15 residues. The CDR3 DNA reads TGTGCCAGCAGCTTAGGTTCAGGGGGCAATCAGCCCCAGCATTTT. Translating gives CASSLGSGGNQPQHF.

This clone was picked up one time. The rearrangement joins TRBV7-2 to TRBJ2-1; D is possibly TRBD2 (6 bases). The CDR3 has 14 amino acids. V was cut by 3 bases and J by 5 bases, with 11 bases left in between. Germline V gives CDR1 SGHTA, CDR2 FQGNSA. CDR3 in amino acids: CASSFGGNNNEQFF. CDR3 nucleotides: TGTGCCAGCAGCTTCGGCGGGAATAACAATGAGCAGTTCTTC.

The CDR3 nucleotides read TGTGCCAGCACGGTTACAGTTAACACTGAAGCTTTCTTT. Amino acid sequence: CASTVTVNTEAFF. V is TRBV7-9 and J is TRBJ1-1; D gene unclear. V lost 7 bases and J 2 bases, leaving 11 bases between the germline ends. The germline V gene has CDR1 SEHNR and CDR2 FQNEAQ (reference sequence). This CDR3 is 13 amino acids long.